The 6 T cell receptor beta chains below all came from one sample that was sequenced in a study of blood T cell repertoires in COVID-19. Clones were read by immunoSEQ multiplex PCR, and TCRdb kept only the in-frame ones, dropping some. In the table there are 62,000 or so clones, 80% to 90% of which are singletons. The specimen was peripheral blood. The receptor source for this set is a human donor in a cohort sampled during active COVID-19.

The gene calls are TRBV28 and TRBJ1-6; D is ambiguous. The germline V and J ends were trimmed by 5 bases and 17 bases, with 13 bases remaining between them. The length of the CDR3 is 11 residues. Germline V gene data show CDR1 as MDHEN and CDR2 as SYDVKM. The CDR3 sequence is CASSGLRSFHF. The DNA for the CDR3 is TGTGCCAGCAGTGGTCTGAGGTCCTTCCACTTT.

The chain has TRBV3-1 (or the pseudogene TRBV3-2) and TRBJ2-7, with TRBD2 identical over 8 bases. The CDR3 spans 15 residues. Per the germline V gene, CDR1 is LGHDT and CDR2 is YNNKEL (reference sequence). V shed 4 bases and J 0 bases; nucleotides not matched to a gene: 5. CDR3 residues: CASSLSGAVSYEQYF. The DNA for the CDR3 is TGTGCCAGCAGCCTTAGCGGGGCGGTCTCCTACGAGCAGTACTTC.

The chain joins TRBV27 to TRBJ1-1; tentative D call: TRBD1 (6 bases). V was shortened by 6 bases and J by 9 bases, with 17 bases between the two germline ends. CDR1 and CDR2 (germline): MNHEY, SMNVEV (reference sequence). This CDR3 is built from 13 residues. CDR3 loop: CASRGTGHWKAFF. In DNA form, the CDR3 reads TGTGCCAGCAGAGGCACGGGACACTGGAAAGCTTTCTTT.

The chain joins TRBV12-3 or TRBV12-4 to TRBJ2-7; 8 positions agree with TRBD2. CDR3 length: 12 residues. V gave up 4 bases and J gave up 6 bases; unmatched junction bases: 2. DNA for the CDR3: TGTGCCAGCAGTTCGGGGGGGCGCGAGCAGTACTTC. The encoded protein is CASSSGGREQYF.

The chain carries TRBV7-8 and TRBJ1-6, with D maybe TRBD1 (5 bases). Germline V lookup: CDR1 SGHVS, CDR2 FQNEAQ. There are 16 residues in the CDR3. V lost 5 bases to trimming and J lost 5 bases, with 16 bases between them. The CDR3 sequence is CASSPRDGGNNSPLHF. CDR3 DNA sequence: TGTGCCAGCAGCCCCCGGGACGGGGGAAATAATTCACCCCTCCACTTT.

The J gene is TRBJ2-1, the V gene TRBV9; D might be TRBD2 (5 bases). CDR1 and CDR2 from the germline V gene are SGDLS and YYNGEE. The V gene lost 3 bases and the J gene lost 7 bases, with 17 bases spanning the gap. The CDR3 is made up of 15 amino acids. In nucleotides, the CDR3 is TGTGCCAGCAGCGCCAGCGGCGGATGGATAAATGAGCAGTTCTTC. Translating it yields CASSASGGWINEQFF.